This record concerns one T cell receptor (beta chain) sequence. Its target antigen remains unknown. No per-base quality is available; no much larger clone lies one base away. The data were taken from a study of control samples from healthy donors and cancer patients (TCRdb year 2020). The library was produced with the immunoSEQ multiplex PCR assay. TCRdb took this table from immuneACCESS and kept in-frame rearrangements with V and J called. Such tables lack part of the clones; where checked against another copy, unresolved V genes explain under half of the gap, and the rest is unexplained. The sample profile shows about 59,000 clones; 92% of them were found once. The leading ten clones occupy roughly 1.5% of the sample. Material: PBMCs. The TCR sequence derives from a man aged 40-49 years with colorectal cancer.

The CDR3 here reads CASSLGGVNTEAFF. The DNA sequence follows: TGCGCCAGCAGCTTGGGTGGGGTGAACACTGAAGCTTTCTTT. The V gene is TRBV5-1 and the J gene is TRBJ1-1, with the D gene too uncertain to name. V is shortened by 0 bases, J by 0 bases, and the region joining them spans 6 bases. Measured from the cysteine to the phenylalanine, the CDR3 is 14 residues long. Left in the record is the CDR3 DNA by itself, 42 bases read in frame from the first base. According to the germline V gene, CDR1 reads SGHRS and CDR2 reads YFSETQ. Reference TRBV5-1 and TRBJ1-1 proteins supply the regions before and after the CDR3; the full variable domain is: KAGVTQTPRYLIKTRGQQVTLSCSPISGHRSVSWYQQTPGQGLQFLFEYFSETQRNKGNFPGRFSGRQFSNSRSEMNVSTLELGDSALYLCASSLGGVNTEAFFGQGTRLTVV.